A single sample is the source of the 19 T cell receptor beta chains below, sequenced in a study of cytomegalovirus exposure and HLA in healthy donors. The PCR ran on 60 Vbeta and 13 Jbeta primers. Sequencing used immunoSEQ multiplex PCR; TCRdb keeps in-frame clones, though not all of them. The table has 150,000 to 180,000 clones, 65% to 75% seen once; the top ten hold 2.1%. The material sequenced was PBMCs. Receptors originate from a man aged 25 to 40 in good health and CMV-seronegative.

The chain links TRBV15 to TRBJ2-2; maybe TRBD1 (5 bases). The CDR3 extends over 14 amino acids. V was trimmed by 7 bases and J by 5 bases, leaving 14 bases between them. Germline lookup yields CDR1 LNHNV and CDR2 YYDKDF (reference sequence). The CDR3 here is CATNADSGTGELFF. The CDR3 DNA sequence: TGTGCCACCAACGCTGACAGTGGAACCGGGGAGCTGTTTTTT.

The chain joins TRBV7-3 to TRBJ2-1; D may be TRBD2 (6 bases). V was cut by 2 bases and J by 3 bases, with 11 bases left in between. Per the germline V gene, CDR1 is SGHTA and CDR2 is FQGTGA. There are 15 residues in the CDR3. CDR3 sequence: CASSLFAGLYNEQFF. Written as DNA, the CDR3 is TGTGCCAGCAGCTTATTTGCGGGGCTCTACAATGAGCAGTTCTTC.

The chain combines TRBV6-6 with TRBJ2-5; the match to TRBD1 covers 7 bases. Germline V lookup: CDR1 MNHNY, CDR2 SVGAGI (reference sequence). The CDR3 consists of 13 residues. J gave up 3 bases and V 10 bases, and 8 bases lay outside the gene matches. The CDR3 sequence is CATRGTDKETQYF. As DNA, the CDR3 is TGTGCCACCAGGGGGACAGACAAAGAGACCCAGTACTTC.

V usage is TRBV11-1 and J usage is TRBJ2-1, with TRBD1 matching 7 bases. The CDR3 covers 15 residues. Germline loops: CDR1 SGHAT, CDR2 FQDESV (reference sequence). V dropped 1 base and J dropped 4; count of bases not matched to a gene: 4. CDR3 protein: CASSLDGQEYNEQFF. The CDR3 DNA reads as TGTGCCAGCAGCTTAGACGGACAGGAGTACAATGAGCAGTTCTTC.

The count of this clone is one. The chain employs TRBV11-3 and TRBJ2-1; D might be TRBD1 (7 bases). This CDR3 spans 13 amino acids. The V gene lost 5 bases and the J gene lost 6 bases, with 11 bases spanning the gap. From germline, CDR1 is SGHNT and CDR2 YENEEA. The CDR3 coding sequence is TGTGCCAGCAGCCGACAGGGAGGCAATGAGCAGTTCTTC. This encodes CASSRQGGNEQFF.

This rearrangement joins TRBV28 to TRBJ2-3, with TRBD1 as a possible D gene (5 bases). Trimming pared 3 bases from V and 3 bases from J, leaving 13 bases between. This CDR3 spans 15 amino acids. CDR1 is MDHEN and CDR2 is SYDVKM in the germline V gene. The CDR3 DNA follows: TGTGCCAGCAGTTTTCGGCAGGGTGAGACAGATACGCAGTATTTT. It encodes CASSFRQGETDTQYF.

The chain recombines TRBV5-4 with TRBJ1-1; TRBD1 might be the D (6 bases). Germline CDR1 and CDR2: SGHNT and YYREEE (reference sequence). This CDR3 has 14 amino acids. Trimming stripped 2 bases from V and 6 bases from J, with 14 bases between. CDR3: CASSFGGGRPEAFF. CDR3 nucleotide sequence: TGTGCCAGCAGCTTCGGTGGGGGCCGACCTGAAGCTTTCTTT.

The rearrangement uses TRBV5-5 and TRBJ2-7, with D maybe TRBD1 (5 bases). This CDR3 is built from 15 residues. Germline CDR1 is SGHKS and CDR2 is YYEKEE (reference sequence). Trimming took 4 bases from V and 2 from J, leaving 16 bases between them. DNA of the CDR3: TGTGCCAGCAGCCCCCGGCAGGGTCAGACCTACGAGCAGTACTTC. It yields the protein CASSPRQGQTYEQYF. The entire variable domain, with the rest obtained from reference TRBV5-5 and TRBJ2-7, is as follows: DAGVTQSPTHLIKTRGQQVTLRCSPISGHKSVSWYQQVLGQGPQFIFQYYEKEERGRGNFPDRFSARQFPNYSSELNVNALLLGDSALYLCASSPRQGQTYEQYFGPGTRLTVT.

This chain joins TRBV13 and TRBJ1-2; TRBD1 matches 7 bases. CDR1 is PRHDT and CDR2 is FYEKMQ in the germline V gene (reference sequence). V gave up 5 bases and J gave up 6 bases; unmatched junction bases: 0. CDR3 length equals 11 residues. The CDR3 DNA is TGTGCCAGCAGCGACAGGGATGGCTACACCTTC. This sequence encodes CASSDRDGYTF.

The genes are TRBV28 and TRBJ2-7; 11 nucleotides line up with TRBD1. V lost 6 bases to trimming and J lost 4 bases; unmatched junction nucleotides: 8. Germline V gene lookup returns CDR1 MDHEN and CDR2 SYDVKM. This CDR3 is built from 15 residues. The CDR3 sequence is CASSHSDRGPYEQYF. The CDR3 DNA reads TGTGCCAGCAGCCATTCGGACAGGGGGCCGTACGAGCAGTACTTC.

DNA for the CDR3: TGCGCCAGCAGCTCCCGGGACAGGGGTTACAATGAGCAGTTCTTC. Protein sequence: CASSSRDRGYNEQFF. J is TRBJ2-1 and V is TRBV5-1; 10 bases agree with TRBD1. V gave up 3 bases and J gave up 4 bases; unmatched junction bases: 4. Germline V gene sequence: CDR1 SGHRS, CDR2 YFSETQ. The CDR3 is 15 amino acids.

Concerning this clone itself: Its ends do not fully match the called genes, so a read error is possible. V and J are TRBV7-9 and TRBJ2-3; D is undetermined. This CDR3 has 12 amino acids. Germline assignment: CDR1 SEHNR and CDR2 FQNEAQ (reference sequence). In DNA, the CDR3 is TGTTCCAGCAGCCTCAGCACAGATACGCAGTATTTT. Encoded protein: CSSSLSTDTQYF.

The chain uses TRBV7-9 and TRBJ1-6; D not resolved. With 5 bases removed from V and 4 bases from J, the gap between germline ends came to 6 bases. The germline V gene encodes CDR1 SEHNR and CDR2 FQNEAQ (reference sequence). CDR3 length: 13 amino acids. The CDR3 nucleotides read TGTGCCAGCAGCCGGGATTATAATTCACCCCTCCACTTT. It is translated as CASSRDYNSPLHF.

This chain connects TRBV6-5 to TRBJ1-5; D is uncertain. Germline CDR1 MNHEY, CDR2 SVGAGI. The V and J ends lost 9 bases and 0 bases respectively, with 15 bases between them. The CDR3 runs 15 residues. The CDR3 nucleotides read TGTGCCAGTCGCATTGAAACATATAGCAATCAGCCCCAGCATTTT. It yields the protein CASRIETYSNQPQHF.

This clone was observed a handful of times. The chain links TRBV20-1 to TRBJ2-7; D gene ambiguous. From germline, CDR1 is DFQATT and CDR2 SNEGSKA (reference sequence). This CDR3 contains 11 residues. Trimming took 2 bases from V and 6 from J, leaving 8 bases between them. CDR3 protein: CSARLGAEQYF. CDR3 sequence (DNA): TGCAGTGCTAGACTGGGCGCCGAGCAGTACTTC.

The chain recombines TRBV6-1 with TRBJ1-5; D might be TRBD1 (5 bases). Germline values: CDR1 MNHNS, CDR2 SASEGT. The germline V and J ends were trimmed by 10 bases and 4 bases, with 11 bases remaining between them. The length of the CDR3 is 12 residues. The CDR3 sequence: CATAGRNQPQHF. CDR3 bases: TGTGCCACCGCAGGGAGGAATCAGCCCCAGCATTTT.

This chain joins TRBV4-2 and TRBJ2-7; 10 bases map to TRBD1. Germline trimming cut 2 bases from V and 3 bases from J; bases unmatched to any gene: 7. This CDR3 has 16 amino acids. Per the germline V gene, CDR1 is LGHNA and CDR2 is YNFKEQ. The CDR3 spells CASSQPQGQGIYEQYF. CDR3 coding DNA: TGTGCCAGCAGCCAACCTCAGGGACAGGGGATCTACGAGCAGTACTTC.

This sequence joins TRBV11-1 and TRBJ2-7; no clear D. V was cut by 2 bases and J by 3 bases, with 2 bases left in between. Germline V gives CDR1 SGHAT, CDR2 FQDESV (reference sequence). The CDR3 sequence is 11 residues long. The CDR3 DNA reads as TGTGCCAGCAGCTTATACTACGAGCAGTACTTC. Translation gives CASSLYYEQYF.

As for this clone: One end of the junction does not line up with germline, which may come from a read error. The J gene is TRBJ1-2, the V gene TRBV5-6; D remains ambiguous. CDR3 size: 15 residues. Germline V gene sequence: CDR1 SGHDT, CDR2 YYEEEE. The CDR3: CASSPATHSNYGYPF. The CDR3 DNA reads as TGTGCCAGCAGCCCGGCGACCCATAGTAACTATGGCTACCCCTTC.